This entry describes one TCR beta chain. No cognate antigen has been identified for it. There are no base qualities to consult, and no much larger clone falls within one base. Donors were a few dozen systemically healthy Caucasian individuals from Russia aged roughly 6 to 90 years. Ten milliliters of peripheral blood were collected from each donor into EDTA-treated Vacutainer tubes. Ficoll-Paque density-gradient centrifugation was used to isolate PBMCs, with at least 6.5 million obtained per sample. Total RNA, at least 6 micrograms per sample, was extracted from PBMCs with Trizol reagent. The percentages of naive CD45RAhigh/CD27high T cells were determined by flow cytometry on a PBMC aliquot from every donor. The germline V gene encodes CDR1 SNHLY and CDR2 FYNNEI. Measured from the cysteine to the phenylalanine, the CDR3 is 13 residues long. CDR3 DNA is the only sequence kept; it has 39 bases, read in frame from the first base.

The data derive from a study of blood T cells in healthy people across ages (dated by TCRdb to between 2015 and 2017). In terms of the full investigation: In model experiments, template switching captured about one uniquely barcoded TCR beta cDNA molecule for every two T cells. The study measured age-related changes in TCR beta repertoire diversity using deep sequencing normalized with unique cDNA molecular identifiers. Donors were grouped into four age groups: young (average roughly 15 years), middle-aged (around 39), aged (around 66) and long-lived (approximately 82). Donors of different ages were randomly distributed across sequencing lanes to avoid experimental bias. The study analyzed two additional independent replicas of 1 million unique cDNA reads from the same blood draw for two donors, one aged 18 to 29 and one aged 80 or older. The research as a whole found: The CMV infection status of donors was not known, potentially confounding age-related changes in expanded clonotypes. Because profiling used bulk unsorted PBMCs, naive and antigen-experienced compartments could not be compared conclusively. The percentage of naive T cells measured by flow cytometry correlated strongly with observed TCR beta diversity. Estimates of total diversity based on one million sequenced T cells were regarded as lower bounds and as underestimates. The long-lived group showed more naive CD4+ T cells, fewer expanded clones and increased TCR diversity than the aged group, suggesting age selection. Observed TCR beta diversity per million T cells fell roughly linearly with age, and a significant reduction was already apparent by age roughly 41.

Receptor amplification or capture employed 5' RACE. A second PCR of about 6 to 11 cycles was performed with a sample-barcoded 5' primer and a J-beta primer mix. Each TCR beta cDNA molecule received a unique molecular identifier from a template-switch 5' adaptor carrying 12 random nucleotides. Each sample yielded at least 3 million CDR3-containing paired-end reads. First-strand cDNA was synthesized from all RNA with the Mint cDNA synthesis kit, primed by a TRBC-specific oligonucleotide. After uracil-DNA glycosylase treatment, a first 18-cycle PCR used universal primers M1SS and BC2_uni_R on all cDNA. As for the original processing: Each sample was normalized by randomly selecting 1 million high-quality reads, each carrying a distinct molecular identifier. Reads with shared molecular identifiers were discarded instead of being binned into consensus sequences. MiTCR, set to a Q25 quality threshold and the strictest error-elimination algorithm, was used for CDR3 identification, clonotype clustering and error correction. A nonparametric unseen species model using Euler transformation provided a lower-bound estimate of total TCR beta diversity. The raw public reads went through TCRdb reprocessing: fastp at Q25, MiXCR clone calling, in-frame beta chains kept. Each CDR3 protein appears once, grouped with its most common genes and DNA. TCRdb's processing, not the authors' own work, is the source of the V and J calls. Present in this sample are around 1,900,000 distinct CDR3 sequences, approximately 40% of which were seen just once. 20% to 25% of the sample is held by the ten biggest clonotypes.

The sequence derives from a human donor in good health. The chain couples TRBV2 to TRBJ2-4; TRBD2 matches 12 bases in the middle. Judging by the DNA end, TRBJ2-5 fits better; the J call may be wrong. The sample taken for sequencing was blood. The CDR3 has the sequence CASRTSGGETQYF. The sequence in DNA is TGTGCCAGCAGGACTAGCGGGGGCGAGACCCAGTACTTC.